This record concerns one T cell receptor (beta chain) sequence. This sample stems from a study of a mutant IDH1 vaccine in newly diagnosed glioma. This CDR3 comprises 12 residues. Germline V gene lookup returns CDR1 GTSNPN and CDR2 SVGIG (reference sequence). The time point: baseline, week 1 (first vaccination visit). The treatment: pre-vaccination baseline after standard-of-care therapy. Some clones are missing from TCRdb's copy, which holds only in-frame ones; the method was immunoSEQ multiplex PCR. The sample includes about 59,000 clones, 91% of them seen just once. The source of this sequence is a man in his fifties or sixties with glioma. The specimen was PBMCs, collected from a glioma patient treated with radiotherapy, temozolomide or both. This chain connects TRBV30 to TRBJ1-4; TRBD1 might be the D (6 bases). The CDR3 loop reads CAMRGVAEKLFF. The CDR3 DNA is TGTGCAATGAGGGGGGTCGCTGAAAAACTGTTTTTT.